These 26 T cell receptor beta chains share one sample of origin, sequenced in a study of T-cell memory formation after mild COVID-19. TCRdb recomputed calls from the 5' RACE reads with MiXCR, one row per CDR3 protein. The sample consists of more than 400,000 distinct CDR3 sequences, 18% of them appearing once. The sequenced material came from PBMCs or a T cell subset sorted from them (not recorded which). The receptors originated from an adult woman who had mild COVID-19 (a few samples of this study predate the infection). Cell type and time point are not known.

This clonotype was seen a few times. The chain links TRBV4-2 to TRBJ2-3; weak D call: TRBD1 (5 bases). The CDR3 runs to 13 residues. The ends were cut back, 7 bases at V and 1 base at J, with 9 bases in the middle. Looked up from germline, CDR1 is LGHNA and CDR2 is YNFKEQ. The CDR3 region has the DNA TGTGCCAGCAACCTAGGGGGCACAGATACGCAGTATTTT. Protein: CASNLGGTDTQYF.

Only a few counts were recorded for this clonotype. The V call is TRBV4-2, the J call TRBJ1-3; D is unresolved. CDR1 and CDR2 from the germline V gene are LGHNA and YNFKEQ. The V gene lost 4 bases and the J gene lost 0 bases, with 10 bases spanning the gap. The CDR3 is made up of 15 amino acids. CDR3: CASSPGLLSGNTIYF. The CDR3 nucleotides are TGTGCCAGCAGCCCAGGACTGCTCTCTGGAAACACCATATATTTT.

The genes are TRBV5-1 and TRBJ2-1; D is undetermined. Trimming shortened V by 0 bases and J by 3 bases, and 10 bases separated the two germline ends. Germline CDR1 reads SGHRS; CDR2 reads YFSETQ. The CDR3 loop spans 15 amino acids. Written as DNA, the CDR3 is TGCGCCAGCAGCTTGGTCTTTTCTGGCTACAATGAGCAGTTCTTC. This translates into CASSLVFSGYNEQFF.

This sequence joins TRBV10-3 and TRBJ1-1; D is unresolved. The CDR3 covers 13 residues. V lost 2 bases to trimming and J lost 1 base, with 5 bases between them. The germline CDR1 and CDR2 sequences are ENHRY and SYGVKD. CDR3 DNA sequence: TGTGCCATCAGTGAGGCAGGGAACACTGAAGCTTTCTTT. Protein sequence: CAISEAGNTEAFF.

This clonotype was counted a few times. The CDR3 sequence is CATSDPDPGTDTDTQYF. The DNA of the CDR3 is TGTGCCACCAGTGATCCCGACCCCGGGACAGACACAGATACGCAGTATTTT. The rearrangement joins TRBV24-1 to TRBJ2-3, with 7 positions matching TRBD1. The J segment lost 2 bases and the V segment lost 3 bases, leaving 10 bases of the junction unmatched. This CDR3 spans 17 amino acids. Per the germline V gene, CDR1 is KGHDR and CDR2 is SFDVKD.

In its sample, this clonotype was seen many times. CDR3: CSADQGRPFTEAFF. CDR3 DNA sequence: TGCAGTGCAGACCAGGGGCGTCCGTTCACTGAAGCTTTCTTT. This chain links TRBV20-1 with TRBJ1-1; D possibly corresponds to TRBD1 (6 bases). Trimming pared 6 bases from V and 4 bases from J, leaving 18 bases between. The CDR3 totals 14 residues. Germline V gene data show CDR1 as DFQATT and CDR2 as SNEGSKA (reference sequence).

This chain joins TRBV9 and TRBJ2-7; D perhaps matches TRBD1 (6 bases). V was cut by 2 bases and J by 2 bases, with 11 bases left in between. There are 14 residues in the CDR3. Germline V gene data show CDR1 as SGDLS and CDR2 as YYNGEE. CDR3 loop: CASSVGDTPYEQYF. CDR3 sequence (DNA): TGTGCCAGCAGCGTGGGGGACACCCCCTACGAGCAGTACTTC.

This clonotype was counted between two and nine times. This chain connects TRBV20-1 to TRBJ2-7, with TRBD1 as a possible D gene (6 bases). Germline CDR1 reads DFQATT; CDR2 reads SNEGSKA (reference sequence). The CDR3 has 11 amino acids. CDR3 in DNA: TGCAGAAAGACAGGTTTCTACGAGCAGTACTTC. Encoded protein: CRKTGFYEQYF.

V gene TRBV12-3 or TRBV12-4 combines with J gene TRBJ2-3, with D unclear. V dropped 5 bases and J dropped 12 bases, with 12 bases sitting between them. The CDR3 is 11 residues long. CDR3 in DNA: TGTGCCAGCAGTCCGAGACAAACCCAGTATTTT. Translation: CASSPRQTQYF.

The chain couples TRBV12-3 or TRBV12-4 to TRBJ1-1; weak D call: TRBD1 (6 bases). The V and J ends lost 6 bases and 7 bases respectively, with 9 bases between them. This CDR3 is built from 11 residues. Written as DNA, the CDR3 is TGTGCCAGCAGCGAGACAGGTGAAGCTTTCTTT. Protein product: CASSETGEAFF.

The rearrangement links TRBV6-5 to TRBJ1-1, with D uncertain. The germline CDR1 and CDR2 sequences are MNHEY and SVGAGI. Trimming cost V 7 bases and J 6 bases, with 12 bases left between them. The CDR3 sequence is 12 residues long. The CDR3 region has the DNA TGTGCCAGCACCTCACAGAGGGCTGAAGCTTTCTTT. Translation: CASTSQRAEAFF.

This clonotype came up a few times. This chain uses TRBV25-1 with TRBJ2-1; TRBD2 agrees at 8 bases. The V segment lost 2 bases and the J segment 2 bases; nucleotides outside the gene matches: 5. Germline V gene data show CDR1 as MGHDK and CDR2 as SYGVNS. This CDR3 is 16 amino acids long. The chain's CDR3 is CASSEVGSGTYNEQFF. CDR3 in DNA: TGTGCCAGCAGTGAAGTTGGTAGCGGGACCTACAATGAGCAGTTCTTC.

This clonotype was counted between two and nine times. This sequence joins TRBV20-1 and TRBJ1-5; 9 bases align to TRBD1. From germline, CDR1 is DFQATT and CDR2 SNEGSKA (reference sequence). Trimming removed 5 bases from V and 1 base from J; junction bases left unmatched: 9. The CDR3 covers 16 residues. The CDR3 spells CSAFSGTGLSNQPQHF. The CDR3 DNA follows: TGCAGTGCTTTCTCCGGGACAGGGTTGAGCAATCAGCCCCAGCATTTT.

This chain joins TRBV2 and TRBJ1-1; D is ambiguous. Germline V gene sequence: CDR1 SNHLY, CDR2 FYNNEI. Trimming cost V 4 bases and J 3 bases, with 9 bases left between them. The CDR3 runs to 13 residues. CDR3 loop: CASSVREDTEAFF. For the CDR3, the DNA is TGTGCCAGCAGTGTGAGGGAGGACACTGAAGCTTTCTTT.

CDR3 in DNA: TGTGCCAGCAGCTTGGGTTGGGGGCGATACTCTGGGGCCAACGTCCTGACTTTC. This sequence encodes CASSLGWGRYSGANVLTF. This chain joins TRBV5-6 and TRBJ2-6, with a tentative D call TRBD1 (6 bases). Germline assignment: CDR1 SGHDT and CDR2 YYEEEE. CDR3 length: 18 amino acids. Trimming removed 0 bases at V and 0 bases at J, with 13 bases between. Full variable domain (rest looked up from reference TRBV5-6 and TRBJ2-6): DAGVTQSPTHLIKTRGQQVTLRCSPKSGHDTVSWYQQALGQGPQFIFQYYEEEERQRGNFPDRFSGHQFPNYSSELNVNALLLGDSALYLCASSLGWGRYSGANVLTFGAGSRLTVL.

This clonotype has only a few counts. The chain carries TRBV5-1 and TRBJ2-3; 8 positions match TRBD2. CDR3 length: 13 residues. Trimming cost V 3 bases and J 7 bases; bases outside gene matches: 4. Germline V gene sequence: CDR1 SGHRS, CDR2 YFSETQ. The CDR3 reads CASSSRGGNTQYF. In DNA form, the CDR3 reads TGCGCCAGCAGCTCACGGGGGGGAAATACGCAGTATTTT.

Concerning this clonotype itself: It may be a read error: a sequence one base away is much more abundant. The CDR3 nucleotides read TGTGCCAGCAGTCCCCGGACTAGCGGGAGGACCTCACCGGAGCAGTACTTC. It yields the protein CASSPRTSGRTSPEQYF. The chain couples TRBV27 to TRBJ2-7; the match to TRBD2 covers 14 bases. Germline values: CDR1 MNHEY, CDR2 SMNVEV (reference sequence). Losses at the gene ends were 5 bases for V and 7 bases for J; bases not matched to a gene: 13. The CDR3 extends over 17 amino acids.

This sequence joins TRBV11-3 and TRBJ1-6, with 7 positions matching TRBD1. This CDR3 has 15 residues. The V segment lost 8 bases and the J segment 6 bases; nucleotides outside the gene matches: 10. The germline V gene has CDR1 SGHNT and CDR2 YENEEA. CDR3 DNA sequence: TGTGCCAGCCGGGGGACAGCGACGGGTAATTCACCCCTCCACTTT. It encodes CASRGTATGNSPLHF.

The CDR3, as DNA: TGCGCCAGCAGCTTGGAAGGGGAAGGCAATCAGCCCCAGCATTTT. This encodes CASSLEGEGNQPQHF. The chain uses TRBV5-1 and TRBJ1-5; D possibly corresponds to TRBD1 (5 bases). The length of the CDR3 is 15 residues. Germline V gene data show CDR1 as SGHRS and CDR2 as YFSETQ. With 0 bases removed from V and 2 bases from J, the gap between germline ends came to 9 bases.

The chain is built from TRBV9 and TRBJ1-1, with D unclear. The CDR3 covers 12 residues. From germline, CDR1 is SGDLS and CDR2 YYNGEE. The germline V and J ends were trimmed by 0 bases and 7 bases, with 7 bases remaining between them. The CDR3 bases are TGTGCCAGCAGCGTAGGACCGATTGAAGCTTTCTTT. Its protein is CASSVGPIEAFF.

This chain connects TRBV5-8 to TRBJ2-3, with TRBD2 matching 7 bases. In germline, CDR1 is SGHTS, CDR2 YDEGEE. The CDR3 sequence is 11 residues long. Germline trimming cut 6 bases from V and 14 bases from J; bases unmatched to any gene: 9. CDR3 in DNA: TGTGCCAGCACAAGACTAGCATTTGGGTATTTT. This translates into CASTRLAFGYF.

This clonotype was seen only a few times. The rearrangement links TRBV5-1 to TRBJ1-6; the D gene is possibly TRBD1 (5 bases). The CDR3 runs 14 residues. Trimming took off 3 bases at V and 7 bases at J, with 11 bases between the two ends. Germline loops: CDR1 SGHRS, CDR2 YFSETQ. In DNA, the CDR3 is TGCGCCAGCAGCTACACAGGAGACAATTCACCCCTCCACTTT. Its protein is CASSYTGDNSPLHF.

This chain uses TRBV27 with TRBJ2-2, with 7 nucleotides matching TRBD1. Unmatched junction bases numbered 8, after V lost 6 bases and J lost 1 base. The CDR3 is made up of 16 amino acids. In germline, CDR1 is MNHEY, CDR2 SMNVEV (reference sequence). This CDR3 reads CASRTIQGQNTGELFF. In DNA form, the CDR3 reads TGTGCCAGCAGGACGATACAGGGGCAGAACACCGGGGAGCTGTTTTTT.

The chain couples TRBV12-3 or TRBV12-4 to TRBJ2-7, with D tentatively TRBD2 (6 bases). Trimming stripped 10 bases from V and 0 bases from J, with 16 bases between. This CDR3 comprises 14 residues. The CDR3 here is CATSFGGSSYEQYF. The CDR3 DNA reads as TGTGCCACCTCTTTTGGGGGGAGCTCCTACGAGCAGTACTTC.

The V and J genes are TRBV6-5 and TRBJ2-5; perhaps TRBD1 as D (6 bases). There are 12 residues in the CDR3. The germline V gene has CDR1 MNHEY and CDR2 SVGAGI. V lost 10 bases and J lost 1, with 10 bases in between. The CDR3 protein is CATRGPQETQYF. DNA for the CDR3: TGTGCCACCAGGGGACCCCAAGAGACCCAGTACTTC.

Only a few counts were recorded for this clonotype. V is TRBV7-3 and J is TRBJ2-1; TRBD2 matches at 13 bases. In germline, CDR1 is SGHTA, CDR2 FQGTGA. With 5 bases clipped from V and 7 bases from J, the junction kept 2 bases outside the gene matches. The CDR3 runs 14 residues. Here the CDR3 reads CASSRTSGSNEQFF. The CDR3 coding sequence is TGTGCCAGCAGCCGGACTAGCGGGAGTAATGAGCAGTTCTTC.